These T cell receptor beta chains were read from a single sample in a study of T cell changes during pregnancy in multiple sclerosis. Only in-frame clones appear in the TCRdb table, and some are missing; sequencing was by immunoSEQ multiplex PCR. The repertoire holds just over 20,000 clones, with about 87% as singletons. Specimen: CD8+ T cells from peripheral blood mononuclear cells, collected in the second trimester of pregnancy. These receptors came from a female donor in good health, enrolled as a control in a pregnancy study. The CDR3 runs from the conserved cysteine through the conserved F or W. Fields, in order: V gene, D gene, J gene, clone size, CDR3 protein, CDR3 DNA. A D gene is named only where the DNA matches it firmly. Clone size appears in some rows only: once, few, many, or a class for an expanded clone.

V: TRBV11-2; D: TRBD1; J: TRBJ2-5; size: -; CDR3: CASSAGQGDVETQYF; DNA: TGTGCCAGCAGCGCCGGACAGGGGGATGTGGAGACCCAGTACTTC
V: TRBV15; D: TRBD2; J: TRBJ2-2; size: -; CDR3: CATSRVNGGLTGELFF; DNA: TGTGCCACCAGCAGAGTGAACGGGGGACTAACCGGGGAGCTGTTTTTT
V: TRBV2; D: TRBD2; J: TRBJ2-7; size: once; CDR3: CASSEEASGRYNEQYF; DNA: TGTGCCAGCAGTGAAGAGGCTAGCGGGAGGTATAACGAGCAGTACTTC
V: TRBV28; D: -; J: TRBJ2-5; size: -; CDR3: CASSPRTNQPETQYF; DNA: TGTGCCAGCAGTCCACGGACTAACCAACCGGAGACCCAGTACTTC
V: TRBV10-1; D: -; J: TRBJ2-2; size: -; CDR3: CASGDRSTGELFF; DNA: TGCGCCAGTGGTGACAGAAGTACCGGGGAGCTGTTTTTT
V: TRBV6-1; D: TRBD2; J: TRBJ2-3; size: -; CDR3: CASSENGGGPDTQYF; DNA: TGTGCCAGCAGTGAAAACGGGGGGGGCCCAGATACGCAGTATTTT
V: TRBV7-7; D: TRBD2; J: TRBJ2-7; size: -; CDR3: CASSSGTNPYEQYF; DNA: TGTGCTAGCAGCTCCGGGACTAATCCCTACGAGCAGTACTTC
V: TRBV28; D: TRBD1; J: TRBJ1-1; size: -; CDR3: CASSSTGVEAFF; DNA: TGTGCCAGCAGTTCAACAGGGGTTGAAGCTTTCTTT
V: TRBV6-6; D: TRBD1; J: TRBJ2-1; size: -; CDR3: CASSYVQDRVGEQFF; DNA: TGTGCCAGCAGTTACGTACAGGACAGGGTGGGCGAGCAGTTCTTC
V: TRBV29-1; D: TRBD1; J: TRBJ1-2; size: -; CDR3: CSVEDLEQGANYGYTF; DNA: TGCAGCGTTGAAGATTTAGAACAGGGGGCTAACTATGGCTACACCTTC
V: TRBV19; D: -; J: TRBJ2-7; size: -; CDR3: CASSIDGETTYEQYF; DNA: TGTGCCAGTAGTATCGACGGGGAGACAACCTACGAGCAGTACTTC
V: TRBV13; D: -; J: TRBJ2-1; size: -; CDR3: CASSYTENGNEQFF; DNA: TGTGCCAGCAGCTATACAGAGAATGGCAATGAGCAGTTCTTC
V: TRBV6-1; D: -; J: TRBJ1-1; size: -; CDR3: CASSITGTTEAFF; DNA: TGTGCCAGCAGTATAACAGGGACCACTGAAGCTTTCTTT
V: TRBV19; D: -; J: TRBJ1-5; size: -; CDR3: CASSILEDSNQPQHF; DNA: TGTGCCAGTAGTATTTTGGAGGATAGCAATCAGCCCCAGCATTTT
V: TRBV10-1; D: TRBD1; J: TRBJ1-6; size: -; CDR3: CASNDRVLNSPLHF; DNA: TGCGCCAGCAATGACAGGGTGCTCAATTCACCCCTCCACTTT
V: TRBV11-3; D: -; J: TRBJ1-2; size: -; CDR3: CASSPTWDYGYTF; DNA: TGTGCCAGCAGCCCGACTTGGGACTATGGCTACACCTTC
V: TRBV25-1; D: TRBD2; J: TRBJ2-3; size: -; CDR3: CASSDSMAGGVADTQYF; DNA: TGTGCCAGCAGTGATAGTATGGCGGGGGGTGTCGCAGATACGCAGTATTTT
V: TRBV27; D: TRBD2; J: TRBJ2-3; size: -; CDR3: CASSLWPGVGGSTDTQYF; DNA: TGTGCCAGCAGTTTATGGCCGGGGGTCGGGGGGAGCACAGATACGCAGTATTTT
V: TRBV7-9; D: TRBD1; J: TRBJ1-2; size: -; CDR3: CASSLPGQGLRDYGYTF; DNA: TGTGCCAGCAGCTTACCGGGACAGGGTTTGAGGGACTATGGCTACACCTTC
V: TRBV2; D: TRBD2; J: TRBJ2-7; size: -; CDR3: CASSPNLGGPINEQYF; DNA: TGTGCCAGCAGTCCTAATCTGGGAGGGCCAATAAACGAGCAGTACTTC
V: TRBV7-9; D: TRBD1; J: TRBJ2-7; size: few; CDR3: CASSLGPGTDEQYF; DNA: TGTGCCAGCAGCTTAGGGCCGGGGACAGACGAGCAGTACTTC
V: TRBV12-5; D: -; J: TRBJ2-3; size: -; CDR3: CASGLEGSTGTSTDTQYF; DNA: TGTGCTAGTGGTTTGGAAGGCTCGACAGGGACTAGCACAGATACGCAGTATTTT
V: TRBV5-6; D: TRBD2; J: TRBJ2-1; size: -; CDR3: CASTDMGGYNEQFF; DNA: TGTGCCAGCACCGACATGGGGGGGTACAATGAGCAGTTCTTC
V: TRBV10-2; D: -; J: TRBJ2-7; size: -; CDR3: CASSDRGIPYEQYF; DNA: TGCGCCAGCAGTGATAGGGGTATCCCCTACGAGCAGTACTTC
V: TRBV27; D: TRBD2; J: TRBJ2-5; size: -; CDR3: CASSSLSGKETQYF; DNA: TGTGCCAGCAGTTCCCTTAGCGGGAAAGAGACCCAGTACTTC
V: TRBV7-9; D: -; J: TRBJ1-2; size: -; CDR3: CASSLGSGIRYGYTF; DNA: TGTGCCAGCAGCTTAGGATCAGGGATTCGCTATGGCTACACCTTC
V: TRBV27; D: -; J: TRBJ1-4; size: -; CDR3: CASKTLDGGEKLFF; DNA: TGTGCCAGCAAAACACTCGACGGGGGTGAAAAACTGTTTTTT
V: TRBV5-4; D: -; J: TRBJ1-1; size: once; CDR3: CASSLLGREVSEAFF; DNA: TGTGCCAGCAGCTTGTTGGGCAGGGAAGTTTCTGAAGCTTTCTTT
V: TRBV7-7; D: TRBD1; J: TRBJ2-3; size: once; CDR3: CASSPPGGEGTDTQYF; DNA: TGTGCTAGCAGCCCCCCAGGGGGCGAAGGCACAGATACGCAGTATTTT
V: TRBV5-6; D: -; J: TRBJ1-2; size: -; CDR3: CASSLDNNYGYTF; DNA: TGTGCCAGCAGCTTAGACAACAACTATGGCTACACCTTC
V: TRBV27; D: -; J: TRBJ2-1; size: -; CDR3: CASSLRGNEQFF; DNA: TGTGCCAGCAGTTTACGAGGGAATGAGCAGTTCTTC
V: TRBV7-9; D: -; J: TRBJ2-3; size: -; CDR3: CASSYGPTGADTQYF; DNA: TGTGCCAGCAGCTACGGGCCCACCGGGGCAGATACGCAGTATTTT
V: TRBV6-4; D: TRBD2; J: TRBJ2-1; size: -; CDR3: CASSEIGGANEQFF; DNA: TGTGCCAGCAGTGAAATCGGGGGGGCCAATGAGCAGTTCTTC
V: TRBV27; D: -; J: TRBJ2-7; size: -; CDR3: CASSLGQGNEQYF; DNA: TGTGCCAGCAGTTTAGGGCAGGGGAACGAGCAGTACTTC
V: TRBV21-1; D: -; J: TRBJ1-1; size: -; CDR3: CASHTLDSGRLPSNTEAFF; DNA: TGTGCCAGCCATACATTGGACAGCGGAAGACTTCCTTCGAACACTGAAGCTTTCTTT
V: TRBV6-4; D: TRBD2; J: TRBJ2-2; size: -; CDR3: CASSDREGINRELFF; DNA: TGTGCCAGCAGTGACAGGGAGGGAATCAATCGGGAGCTGTTTTTT
V: TRBV19; D: TRBD2; J: TRBJ2-3; size: -; CDR3: CASSIVGGSGTDTQYF; DNA: TGTGCCAGTAGTATAGTCGGGGGGAGCGGGACCGATACGCAGTATTTT
V: TRBV29-1; D: -; J: TRBJ1-2; size: -; CDR3: CSVEPPPGDGYTF; DNA: TGCAGCGTTGAACCCCCCCCGGGGGACGGCTACACCTTC
V: TRBV7-9; D: TRBD2; J: TRBJ2-7; size: -; CDR3: CASSLFGLADPAHEQYF; DNA: TGTGCCAGCAGCTTATTTGGGCTAGCGGACCCGGCCCACGAGCAGTACTTC
V: TRBV7-9; D: TRBD1; J: TRBJ1-1; size: -; CDR3: CASRPGTGEPEAFF; DNA: TGTGCCAGCAGACCCGGGACAGGGGAGCCTGAAGCTTTCTTT
V: TRBV25-1; D: -; J: TRBJ1-6; size: -; CDR3: CASSEGGRFYNSPLHF; DNA: TGTGCCAGCAGTGAGGGAGGACGGTTCTATAATTCACCCCTCCACTTT
V: TRBV6-5; D: -; J: TRBJ1-5; size: -; CDR3: CASSPAANQPQHF; DNA: TGTGCCAGCAGTCCCGCGGCGAATCAGCCCCAGCATTTT
V: TRBV15; D: -; J: TRBJ2-7; size: -; CDR3: CATSSIQGGSYEQYF; DNA: TGTGCCACCAGCAGCATACAGGGTGGCTCCTACGAGCAGTACTTC
V: TRBV11-2; D: -; J: TRBJ2-5; size: -; CDR3: CASSFNPAGETQYF; DNA: TGTGCCAGCAGCTTTAATCCCGCGGGGGAGACCCAGTACTTC
V: TRBV10-3; D: TRBD1; J: TRBJ2-7; size: -; CDR3: CAISESSGQGFPYEQYF; DNA: TGTGCCATCAGTGAGTCGAGTGGACAGGGGTTCCCCTACGAGCAGTACTTC
V: TRBV5-6; D: TRBD1; J: TRBJ1-6; size: -; CDR3: CASSQGQANSPLHF; DNA: TGTGCCAGCAGCCAAGGACAGGCTAATTCACCCCTCCACTTT